The entry that follows covers one T cell receptor beta chain sequence. Cells were sorted from thawed PBMC rested overnight and stained with GMM-loaded CD1B tetramer, viability dye and anti-CD3. C32 glucose monomycolate from Rhodococcus equi was loaded onto the CD1B tetramers. Tetramer-sorted PBMC had been CD14 monocyte-depleted before freezing. Each donor contributed some 100,000 sorted tetramer-negative cells. The sample comes from a study of T cells in tuberculosis. Only in-frame clones appear in the TCRdb table, and some are missing; sequencing was by immunoSEQ multiplex PCR. This table holds about 58,000 clones, approximately 91% found once. The TCR comes from an adult woman with latent tuberculosis. The sample taken for sequencing was CD1b-GMM tetramer-negative cells sorted from PBMCs.

The CDR3 region is CSAEGDEQYF. Here the CDR3 DNA reads TGCAGTGCTGAGGGTGACGAGCAGTACTTC. The rearrangement uses TRBV20-1 and TRBJ2-7; D is perhaps TRBD2 (5 bases). Germline loops: CDR1 DFQATT, CDR2 SNEGSKA (reference sequence). Trimming cost V 5 bases and J 5 bases, with 7 bases left between them. This CDR3 spans 10 amino acids.